This TCR beta chain was documented in a study of blood T cell repertoires in COVID-19. Study context: The United States, Italy and Spain were the sources of the acute and convalescent COVID-19 samples. PBMCs, B-cell-depleted T cells, or T cells were the source of the cDNA or gDNA that made up the material.

Trimming at V came to 5 bases and at J to 2 bases, leaving 4 bases not matched to a gene. Germline CDR1 and CDR2: MGHRA and YSYEKL. This CDR3 contains 14 residues. In the original analysis: From reference gene primer amplification, estimates of nucleated cell counts were derived. Sequencing used immunoSEQ multiplex PCR; TCRdb keeps in-frame clones, though not all of them. The DNA was the basis for D and trimming; V, J and clone size are from that table. The profile shows approximately 490,000 clones, around 85% of them singletons. V gene TRBV4-1 combines with J gene TRBJ2-5, with 8 bases lining up with TRBD2. Sequencing was performed on PBMCs or T cells enriched from blood (not recorded which). The receptor was derived from a woman aged 60 to 75 who had recovered from COVID-19. CDR3: CASSSGLGQETQYF. The CDR3 region has the DNA TGCGCCAGCAGCTCGGGACTAGGGCAAGAGACCCAGTACTTC.